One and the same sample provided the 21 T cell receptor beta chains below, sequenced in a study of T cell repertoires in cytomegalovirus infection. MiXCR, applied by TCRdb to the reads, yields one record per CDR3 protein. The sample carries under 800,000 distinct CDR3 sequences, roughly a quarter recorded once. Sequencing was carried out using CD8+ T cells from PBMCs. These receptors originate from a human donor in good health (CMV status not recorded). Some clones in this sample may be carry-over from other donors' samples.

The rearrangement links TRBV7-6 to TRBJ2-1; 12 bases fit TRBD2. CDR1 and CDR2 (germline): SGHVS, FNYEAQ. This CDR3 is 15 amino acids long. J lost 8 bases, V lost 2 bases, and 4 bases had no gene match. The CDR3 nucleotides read TGTGCCAGCAGCTTAACCCTAGCGGGGGGGCATGAGCAGTTCTTC. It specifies CASSLTLAGGHEQFF.

CDR3 DNA: TGCAGTGCTAGGCCCAGGACTAGCGGGGGTGTTAATGAGCAGTTCTTC. Its protein product is CSARPRTSGGVNEQFF. The genes are TRBV20-1 and TRBJ2-1; TRBD2 matches at 13 bases. J was trimmed by 7 bases and V by 3 bases; bases with no gene match: 9. The CDR3 totals 16 residues. Germline V CDR1 and CDR2: DFQATT, SNEGSKA (reference sequence).

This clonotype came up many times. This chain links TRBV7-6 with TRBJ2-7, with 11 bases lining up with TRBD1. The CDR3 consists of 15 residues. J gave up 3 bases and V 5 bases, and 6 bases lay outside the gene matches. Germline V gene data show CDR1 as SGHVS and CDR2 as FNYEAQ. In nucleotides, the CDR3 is TGTGCCAGCAGCCCTTGGACAGGGGGCGACTACGAGCAGTACTTC. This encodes CASSPWTGGDYEQYF. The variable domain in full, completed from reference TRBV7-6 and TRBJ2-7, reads GAGVSQSPRYKVTKRGQDVALRCDPISGHVSLYWYRQALGQGPEFLTYFNYEAQQDKSGLPNDRFSAERPEGSISTLTIQRTEQRDSAMYRCASSPWTGGDYEQYFGPGTRLTVT.

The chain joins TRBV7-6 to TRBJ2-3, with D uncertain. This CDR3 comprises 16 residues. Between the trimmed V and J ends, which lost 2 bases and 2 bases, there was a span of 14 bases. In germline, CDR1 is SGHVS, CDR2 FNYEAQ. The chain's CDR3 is CASSLTITAITDTQYF. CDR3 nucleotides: TGTGCCAGCAGCTTAACGATTACAGCTATCACAGATACGCAGTATTTT.

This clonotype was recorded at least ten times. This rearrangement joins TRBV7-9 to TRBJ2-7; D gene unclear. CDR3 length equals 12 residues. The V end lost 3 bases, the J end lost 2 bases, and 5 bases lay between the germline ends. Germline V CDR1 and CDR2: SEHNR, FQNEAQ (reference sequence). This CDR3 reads CASSFDTYEQYF. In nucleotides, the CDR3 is TGTGCCAGCAGCTTCGACACCTACGAGCAGTACTTC. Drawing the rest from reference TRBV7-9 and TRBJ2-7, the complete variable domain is DTGVSQNPRHKITKRGQNVTFRCDPISEHNRLYWYRQTLGQGPEFLTYFQNEAQLEKSRLLSDRFSAERPKGSFSTLEIQRTEQGDSAMYLCASSFDTYEQYFGPGTRLTVT.

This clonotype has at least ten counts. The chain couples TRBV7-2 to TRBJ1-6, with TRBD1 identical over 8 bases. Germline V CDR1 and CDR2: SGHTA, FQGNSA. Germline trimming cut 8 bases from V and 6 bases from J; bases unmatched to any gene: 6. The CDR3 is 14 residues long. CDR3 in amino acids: CASVRTGFNSPLHF. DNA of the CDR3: TGTGCCAGCGTACGGACAGGGTTTAATTCACCCCTCCACTTT.

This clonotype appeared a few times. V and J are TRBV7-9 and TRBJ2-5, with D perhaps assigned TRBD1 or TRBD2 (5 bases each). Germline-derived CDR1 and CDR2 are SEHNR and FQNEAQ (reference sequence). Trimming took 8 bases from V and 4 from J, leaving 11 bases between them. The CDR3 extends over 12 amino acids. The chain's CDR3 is CASDEGRETQYF. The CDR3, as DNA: TGTGCCAGCGACGAGGGGCGAGAGACCCAGTACTTC.

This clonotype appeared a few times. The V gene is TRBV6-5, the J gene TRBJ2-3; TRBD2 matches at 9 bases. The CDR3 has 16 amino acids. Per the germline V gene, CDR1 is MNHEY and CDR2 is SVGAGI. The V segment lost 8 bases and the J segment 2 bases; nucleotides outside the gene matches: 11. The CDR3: CASALGQRGDTDTQYF. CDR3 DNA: TGTGCCAGCGCCCTAGGACAGCGGGGGGACACAGATACGCAGTATTTT.

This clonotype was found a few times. This chain's CDR3 is CASSPGGRRNTEAFF. The CDR3 DNA follows: TGTGCCAGCAGCCCCGGGGGACGGCGGAACACTGAAGCTTTCTTT. This chain links TRBV3-1 with TRBJ1-1; a weak D match, TRBD1 (5 bases). This CDR3 has 15 amino acids. Trimming took off 4 bases at V and 1 base at J, with 13 bases between the two ends. CDR1 is LGHDT, CDR2 YNNKEL, per germline (reference sequence). Together with reference TRBV3-1 and TRBJ1-1, the CDR3 gives the full variable domain: DTAVSQTPKYLVTQMGNDKSIKCEQNLGHDTMYWYKQDSKKFLKIMFSYNNKELIINETVPNRFSPKSPDKAHLNLHINSLELGDSAVYFCASSPGGRRNTEAFFGQGTRLTVV.

The CDR3 DNA follows: TGTGCCACCAGTGATTTGTCGGGGGGCAATGAGCAGTTCTTC. As protein: CATSDLSGGNEQFF. The V gene is TRBV24-1, the J gene TRBJ2-1; 7 bases match TRBD2. The CDR3 extends over 14 amino acids. Germline values: CDR1 KGHDR, CDR2 SFDVKD. V trimming: 0 bases; J trimming: 6 bases; junction bases outside the gene matches: 1.

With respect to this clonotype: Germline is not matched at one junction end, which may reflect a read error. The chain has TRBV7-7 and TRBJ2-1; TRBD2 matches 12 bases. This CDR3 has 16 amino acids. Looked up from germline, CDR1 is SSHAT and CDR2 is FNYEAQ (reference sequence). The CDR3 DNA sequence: TGTGCTAGCAGCTCCTCGCTAGCGGGGGGGCGCGATGAGCAGTTCTTC. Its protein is CASSSSLAGGRDEQFF.

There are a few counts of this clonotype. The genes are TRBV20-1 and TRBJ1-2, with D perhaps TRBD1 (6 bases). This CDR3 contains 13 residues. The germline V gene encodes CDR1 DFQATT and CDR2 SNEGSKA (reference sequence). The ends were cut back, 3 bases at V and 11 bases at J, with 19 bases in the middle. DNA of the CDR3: TGCAGTGCTAGGGAAACTATGACAGGAACGTACACCTTC. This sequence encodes CSARETMTGTYTF.

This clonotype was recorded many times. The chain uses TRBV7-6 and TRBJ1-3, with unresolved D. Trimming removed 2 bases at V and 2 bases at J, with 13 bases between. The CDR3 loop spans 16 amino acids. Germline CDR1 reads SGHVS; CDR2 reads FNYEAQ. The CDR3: CASSLSIGATGNTIYF. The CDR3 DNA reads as TGTGCCAGCAGCTTAAGTATCGGCGCGACTGGAAACACCATATATTTT.

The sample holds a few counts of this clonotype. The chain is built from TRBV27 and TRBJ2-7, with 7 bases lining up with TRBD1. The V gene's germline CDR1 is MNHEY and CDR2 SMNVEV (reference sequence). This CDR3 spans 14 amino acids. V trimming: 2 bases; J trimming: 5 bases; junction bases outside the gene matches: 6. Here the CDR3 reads CASSLGPDRDEQYF. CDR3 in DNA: TGTGCCAGCAGTTTAGGCCCCGACAGGGACGAGCAGTACTTC.

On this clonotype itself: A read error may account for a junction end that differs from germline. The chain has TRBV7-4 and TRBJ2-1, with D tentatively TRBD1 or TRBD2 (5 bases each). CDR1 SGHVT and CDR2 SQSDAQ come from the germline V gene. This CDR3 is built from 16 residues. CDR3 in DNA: TGTGTCAGCAGCACAACCGGGACGGCGACCTACAATGAGCAGTTCTTC. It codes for CVSSTTGTATYNEQFF.

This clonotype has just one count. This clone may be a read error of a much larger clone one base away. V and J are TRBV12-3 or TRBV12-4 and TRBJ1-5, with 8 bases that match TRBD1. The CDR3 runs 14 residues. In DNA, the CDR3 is TGTGCCAACAGTTTTCGTCAGGGGGCTTGGCCCCAGCATTTT. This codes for CANSFRQGAWPQHF.

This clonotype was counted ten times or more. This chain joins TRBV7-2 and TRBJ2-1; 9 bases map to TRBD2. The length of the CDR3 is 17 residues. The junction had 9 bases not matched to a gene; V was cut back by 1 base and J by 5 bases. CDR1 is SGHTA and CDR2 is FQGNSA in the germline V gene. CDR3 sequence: CASSLVGSGGTNNEQFF. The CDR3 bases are TGTGCCAGCAGCTTAGTGGGCAGCGGGGGGACCAACAATGAGCAGTTCTTC.

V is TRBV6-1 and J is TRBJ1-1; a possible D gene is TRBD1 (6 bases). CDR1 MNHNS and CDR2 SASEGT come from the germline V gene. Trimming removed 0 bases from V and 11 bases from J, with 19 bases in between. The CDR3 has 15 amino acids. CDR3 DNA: TGTGCCAGCAGTGAAGCGTGGGGGGCGCAGGATTCGGCTTTCTTT. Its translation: CASSEAWGAQDSAFF.

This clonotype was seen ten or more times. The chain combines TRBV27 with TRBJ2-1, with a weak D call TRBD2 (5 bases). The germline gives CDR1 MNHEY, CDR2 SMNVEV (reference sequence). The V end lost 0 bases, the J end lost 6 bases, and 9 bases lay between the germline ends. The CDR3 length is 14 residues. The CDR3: CASSLSGLSNEQFF. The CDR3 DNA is TGTGCCAGCAGTTTATCAGGACTTAGCAATGAGCAGTTCTTC.

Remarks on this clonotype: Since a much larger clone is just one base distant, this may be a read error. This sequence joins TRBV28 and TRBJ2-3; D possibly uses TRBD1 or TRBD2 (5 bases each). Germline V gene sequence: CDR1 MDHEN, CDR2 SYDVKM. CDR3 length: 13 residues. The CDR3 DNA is TGTGTCAGTCGAGGGGTGGATGGAGATACGCAGTATTTT. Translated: CVSRGVDGDTQYF. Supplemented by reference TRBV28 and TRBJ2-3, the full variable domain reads DVKVTQSSRYLVKRTGEKVFLECVQDMDHENMFWYRQDPGLGLRLIYFSYDVKMKEKGDIPEGYSVSREKKERFSLILESASTNQTSMYLCVSRGVDGDTQYFGPGTRLTVL.

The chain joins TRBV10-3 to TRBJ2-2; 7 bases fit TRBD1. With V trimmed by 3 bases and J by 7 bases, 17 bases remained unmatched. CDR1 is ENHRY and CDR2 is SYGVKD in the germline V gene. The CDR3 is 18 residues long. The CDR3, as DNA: TGTGCCATCAGTGACCCGGGACAGATGCCTGGCCACGACGGGGAGCTGTTTTTT. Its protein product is CAISDPGQMPGHDGELFF.